Given below is one TCR beta chain in context. Repertoires were generated with immunoSEQ multiplex PCR, while TCRdb's copy carries only in-frame clones and drops some. This table holds roughly 430,000 clones, approximately 85% found once. This sample is part of a study of blood T cell repertoires in COVID-19. V dropped 4 bases and J dropped 2; count of bases not matched to a gene: 12. This CDR3 has 17 residues. Germline CDR1 SGHRS, CDR2 YFSETQ. Sequencing input: PBMCs or T cells enriched from blood (not recorded which). The TCR originated in a woman in her thirties or forties with acute COVID-19. V and J are TRBV5-1 and TRBJ2-5; 9 nucleotides agree with TRBD1. The CDR3, as DNA: TGCGCCAGCAGCCAGTCAGCCGGGACAGGGCAACAAGAGACCCAGTACTTC. It translates to CASSQSAGTGQQETQYF.